Sequencing of this T cell receptor beta chain was carried out in a study of blood T cell repertoires in COVID-19. Germline CDR1 and CDR2: MDHEN and SYDVKM. V was cut by 4 bases and J by 2 bases, with 11 bases left in between. The CDR3 is 14 amino acids. Study processing details: Reference gene primer amplification gave estimated nucleated cell counts. Libraries were prepared by immunoSEQ multiplex PCR; TCRdb keeps only in-frame clonotypes and omits some of them. The V and J calls and clone size are taken from that table; D and trimming were inferred from the DNA. The sample carries roughly 200,000 clones, approximately 86% recorded once.

The origin of this receptor is a woman aged 35 to 49 with acute COVID-19. This rearrangement joins TRBV28 to TRBJ1-2, with D hard to call. The sample was PBMCs or T cells enriched from blood (not recorded which). The CDR3 reads CASSSRGGNYGYTF. The CDR3 DNA reads as TGTGCCAGCAGTTCGCGAGGCGGGAACTATGGCTACACCTTC.